These T cell receptor beta chains were read from a single sample in a study of human T cells and chemical hapten exposure. TCRdb fed the 5' RACE reads into MiXCR, producing one record per CDR3 protein. The data show about 140,000 distinct CDR3 sequences, around 4.4% seen once. All receptors derive from a female donor in good health. CDR3s include the opening cysteine and the closing phenylalanine or tryptophan. D genes are given only for firm matches. Clone size is shown for a subset of rows, as once, few, many or a class of expanded clone.

CDR3aa,CDR3nt,d_gene,abundance,len,v_gene,j_gene
CASSQEATGLGNSPLHF,TGTGCCAGCAGCCAAGAAGCTACAGGGTTAGGTAATTCACCCCTCCACTTT,NA,many,17,TRBV4-2,TRBJ1-6
CASSLGPTEQETQYF,TGTGCCAGCAGCCTAGGCCCAACGGAGCAAGAGACCCAGTACTTC,NA,many,15,TRBV7-7,TRBJ2-5
CASSPRQGQETQYF,TGTGCCAGCAGCCCGAGACAGGGACAAGAGACCCAGTACTTC,TRBD1,few,14,TRBV12-3/TRBV12-4,TRBJ2-5
CASSNPQGYTEAFF,TGTGCCAGCAGTAACCCCCAGGGTTACACTGAAGCTTTCTTT,NA,many,14,TRBV6-6,TRBJ1-1
CASSLSGRTDTQYF,TGTGCCAGCAGCTTAAGTGGTCGGACAGATACGCAGTATTTT,NA,many,14,TRBV11-1,TRBJ2-3
CASSSGTAKTGELFF,TGTGCCAGCAGCTCCGGGACAGCTAAAACCGGGGAGCTGTTTTTT,TRBD1,many,15,TRBV5-5,TRBJ2-2
CASSLGRLSPLHF,TGTGCCAGCAGCCTCGGACGACTTTCACCCCTCCACTTT,NA,many,13,TRBV3-1,TRBJ1-6
CASSSDRGLGYTF,TGTGCCAGCAGTTCTGACAGGGGGTTGGGCTACACCTTC,TRBD1,many,13,TRBV12-3/TRBV12-4,TRBJ1-2
CASSQPGRVSYNEQFF,TGTGCCAGCAGCCAACCGGGACGAGTTTCCTACAATGAGCAGTTCTTC,NA,few,16,TRBV3-1,TRBJ2-1
CSVQTPRDGYTF,TGCAGCGTCCAAACCCCCAGGGATGGCTACACCTTC,NA,many,12,TRBV29-1,TRBJ1-2
CASSSPLAGKTQYF,TGTGCCAGCAGCTCGCCACTAGCGGGGAAGACCCAGTACTTC,TRBD2,many,14,TRBV5-4,TRBJ2-5
CASGLAGGSNEQFF,TGTGCTAGTGGGCTAGCGGGGGGAAGCAATGAGCAGTTCTTC,TRBD2,many,14,TRBV12-5,TRBJ2-1
CASMETGINQPQHF,TGTGCCAGCATGGAGACGGGGATCAATCAGCCCCAGCATTTT,NA,many,14,TRBV25-1,TRBJ1-5
CASSQDPAGGASNQPQHF,TGTGCCAGCAGCCAAGACCCCGCCGGGGGGGCTAGCAATCAGCCCCAGCATTTT,NA,many,18,TRBV4-2,TRBJ1-5
CASSPDRQPAWDNSPLHF,TGTGCCAGCTCACCTGACAGGCAACCGGCATGGGATAATTCACCCCTCCACTTT,NA,many,18,TRBV18,TRBJ1-6
CASSLNRGEQYF,TGTGCCAGCAGCTTGAACAGGGGTGAGCAGTACTTC,TRBD1,many,12,TRBV11-2,TRBJ2-7
CASSLSGQGNYGYTF,TGTGCCAGCAGCCTCTCCGGACAGGGGAACTATGGCTACACCTTC,TRBD1,many,15,TRBV3-1,TRBJ1-2
CASGLGPDPGTEAFF,TGTGCTAGTGGTTTGGGCCCAGACCCTGGGACTGAAGCTTTCTTT,NA,many,15,TRBV12-5,TRBJ1-1
CASSLGLHTYTDTQYF,TGTGCCAGCAGCTTAGGGCTCCACACCTACACAGATACGCAGTATTTT,NA,NA,16,TRBV7-2,TRBJ2-3
CASSELGQGGYNEQFF,TGTGCCAGCAGTGAATTGGGACAGGGAGGCTACAATGAGCAGTTCTTC,TRBD1,many,16,TRBV25-1,TRBJ2-1
CASSPHSGTTSYNSPLHF,TGCGCCAGCAGCCCTCACTCGGGGACGACCTCCTATAATTCACCCCTCCACTTT,NA,many,18,TRBV5-1,TRBJ1-6
CASSHNTGTGYNEQFF,TGTGCCAGCAGCCATAATACCGGGACAGGGTATAATGAGCAGTTCTTC,TRBD1,NA,16,TRBV11-2,TRBJ2-1
CASNDGFYGYTF,TGTGCCAGTAACGACGGCTTCTATGGCTACACCTTC,NA,many,12,TRBV19,TRBJ1-2
CSAGNPNQPQHF,TGCAGCGCAGGAAACCCGAATCAGCCCCAGCATTTT,NA,many,12,TRBV29-1,TRBJ1-5
CASTLIRGRYNEQFF,TGTGCCAGCACTCTCATAAGGGGGAGATACAATGAGCAGTTCTTC,NA,many,15,TRBV27,TRBJ2-1
CASKTGGETQYF,TGTGCCAGCAAAACCGGAGGGGAGACCCAGTACTTC,NA,many,12,TRBV27,TRBJ2-5
CASSVIFYEQYF,TGTGCCAGCAGCGTGATTTTTTACGAGCAGTACTTC,NA,many,12,TRBV28,TRBJ2-7
CASRIGLSNQPQHF,TGTGCCAGCAGAATTGGACTTAGCAATCAGCCCCAGCATTTT,NA,NA,14,TRBV2,TRBJ1-5
CAWSERDRLDYEQYF,TGTGCCTGGAGTGAAAGGGACAGGCTAGACTACGAGCAGTACTTC,TRBD1,many,15,TRBV30,TRBJ2-7
CASSLQSSQETQYF,TGTGCCAGCAGCTTACAAAGCAGTCAAGAGACCCAGTACTTC,NA,few,14,TRBV7-2,TRBJ2-5
CASSLESPQWTGGNEKLFF,TGTGCCAGCAGCTTAGAGAGCCCACAGTGGACAGGGGGTAATGAAAAACTGTTTTTT,TRBD1,few,19,TRBV7-2,TRBJ1-4
CASSWGQKAFF,TGTGCCAGCAGTTGGGGTCAAAAAGCTTTCTTT,NA,many,11,TRBV28,TRBJ1-1
CASSQSGHEQYF,TGCGCCAGCAGCCAATCCGGGCACGAGCAGTACTTC,NA,many,12,TRBV5-1,TRBJ2-7
CASSKTGGEGNQPQHF,TGTGCCAGCAGTAAAACAGGGGGCGAAGGCAATCAGCCCCAGCATTTT,TRBD1,NA,16,TRBV6-5,TRBJ1-5
CASSSLKRGAHYNEQFF,TGTGCCAGCAGCTCATTGAAGCGGGGGGCCCACTACAATGAGCAGTTCTTC,TRBD2,few,17,TRBV12-3/TRBV12-4,TRBJ2-1
CASSSLSGGAGTQYF,TGTGCCAGCAGCTCCCTTAGCGGGGGGGCCGGTACGCAGTATTTT,TRBD2,many,15,TRBV7-2,TRBJ2-3
CASSLVSYEQYF,TGTGCCAGCAGCTTAGTCTCCTACGAGCAGTACTTC,NA,many,12,TRBV7-9,TRBJ2-7
CSARGRYDEQYF,TGCAGTGCTAGAGGCCGCTACGACGAGCAGTACTTC,NA,few,12,TRBV20-1,TRBJ2-7
CASSLTYGTGNYGYTF,TGTGCCAGCAGCTTAACTTATGGGACGGGGAACTATGGCTACACCTTC,NA,many,16,TRBV13,TRBJ1-2
CASRRQGYSGNTIYF,TGTGCCAGCAGACGACAGGGTTACTCTGGAAACACCATATATTTT,TRBD1,many,15,TRBV7-9,TRBJ1-3
CASSTGLAGYNEQFF,TGTGCCAGCAGCACCGGACTAGCGGGGTACAATGAGCAGTTCTTC,TRBD2,many,15,TRBV11-1,TRBJ2-1
CASSLKVWDRGRYEQYF,TGTGCCAGCAGCTTAAAGGTCTGGGACAGGGGCAGGTACGAGCAGTACTTC,TRBD1,few,17,TRBV7-9,TRBJ2-7
CASSRRVQTNYGYTF,TGTGCCAGCAGCCGTCGAGTACAGACCAACTATGGCTACACCTTC,NA,many,15,TRBV5-6,TRBJ1-2
CASRSPIGGSSYNEQFF,TGTGCCAGCAGGTCACCGATCGGGGGGAGCTCCTACAATGAGCAGTTCTTC,TRBD2,many,17,TRBV6-6,TRBJ2-1
CASSLGQGRKLYNEQFF,TGTGCCAGCAGCCTCGGACAGGGGCGAAAACTTTACAATGAGCAGTTCTTC,TRBD1,many,17,TRBV7-9,TRBJ2-1
CAIRADRGGQPQHF,TGTGCCATCAGAGCGGACAGGGGAGGCCAGCCCCAGCATTTT,TRBD1,few,14,TRBV10-3,TRBJ1-5
CASSLIFGGAPYNEQFF,TGCGCCAGCAGCTTGATATTTGGGGGGGCGCCCTACAATGAGCAGTTCTTC,NA,NA,17,TRBV5-1,TRBJ2-1
CSVDGAGANVLTF,TGCAGCGTTGACGGGGCTGGGGCCAACGTCCTGACTTTC,NA,many,13,TRBV29-1,TRBJ2-6
CASIRTAEVYEQYF,TGTGCCAGCATCAGGACAGCCGAGGTCTACGAGCAGTACTTC,NA,many,14,TRBV2,TRBJ2-7
CASISDKTAEAFF,TGTGCCAGCATCTCAGACAAGACGGCTGAAGCTTTCTTT,NA,many,13,TRBV6-5,TRBJ1-1
CSAKRPTGEKLFF,TGCAGTGCTAAAAGACCGACAGGGGAAAAACTGTTTTTT,TRBD1,many,13,TRBV20-1,TRBJ1-4
CASSRSGTGKNNEQFF,TGTGCCAGCTCGCGCTCCGGGACAGGGAAGAACAATGAGCAGTTCTTC,TRBD1,once,16,TRBV18,TRBJ2-1
CASSITRGGAYEQYF,TGTGCCAGCTCCATTACCCGCGGGGGGGCCTACGAGCAGTACTTC,TRBD2,many,15,TRBV6-5,TRBJ2-7
CAISESTSGVETQYF,TGTGCCATCAGTGAGTCGACTAGCGGGGTAGAGACCCAGTACTTC,TRBD2,few,15,TRBV10-3,TRBJ2-5
CASAVGMRNQPQHF,TGTGCCAGCGCTGTGGGGATGCGCAATCAGCCCCAGCATTTT,NA,many,14,TRBV7-8,TRBJ1-5
CASSGRDRPGSQETQYF,TGTGCCAGCAGCGGCCGCGACAGGCCAGGATCACAAGAGACCCAGTACTTC,NA,many,17,TRBV7-9,TRBJ2-5
CASSYLGAGGYSNYGYTF,TGTGCCAGCAGTTATTTGGGGGCAGGGGGGTACTCTAACTATGGCTACACCTTC,TRBD1,many,18,TRBV6-2/TRBV6-3,TRBJ1-2